The entry below gives a single T cell receptor (beta chain) sequence along with its context. Antigen specificity is unknown. CDR3 length equals 16 residues. Germline assignment: CDR1 SGDLS and CDR2 YYNGEE. V lost 0 bases, J lost 9 bases, and 14 bases stayed unmatched. This specimen comes from a study of cytomegalovirus exposure and HLA in healthy donors. The study, taken as a whole, reports: The authors enumerated roughly 180 TCR beta chains as linked to cytomegalovirus.

This PCR relied on a set of 60 Vbeta primers and 13 Jbeta primers. Profiling relied on immunoSEQ multiplex PCR, and the TCRdb table lists in-frame clones only, not all of them. Of fewer than 200,000 clones listed, about 77% are singletons. Source material: PBMCs. The sequence derives from a female donor in good health and CMV-seronegative. The V call is TRBV9, the J call TRBJ2-5; 7 nucleotides agree with TRBD2. The CDR3 protein is CASSVVGDGFGGAQYF. The CDR3 DNA reads as TGTGCCAGCAGCGTAGTGGGGGACGGATTTGGGGGGGCCCAGTACTTC.